The rows below give T cell receptor beta chains drawn from one sample of a study of control samples from healthy donors and cancer patients. The repertoire was sequenced with immunoSEQ multiplex PCR; TCRdb's copy has only in-frame clones and lacks some. This sample has around 130,000 clones; roughly 90% occur once, and the top ten carry approximately 37%. Sequenced input: blood. All receptors come from a man in his forties or fifties in good health. Both conserved end residues are part of each CDR3. Each record gives: CDR3 length, V gene, J gene, clone size, D gene, CDR3 protein, CDR3 DNA. D genes are given only for firm matches. Rows may omit the clone size; those that give it use once, few, many or a size class.

>18|TRBV10-1|TRBJ1-3|-|-
CASSGVEWTENSGNTIYF
TGCGCCAGCAGCGGGGTGGAATGGACGGAAAACTCTGGAAACACCATATATTTT
>15|TRBV6-1|TRBJ1-2|-|TRBD1
CASSEGQGAYYGYTF
TGTGCCAGCAGTGAAGGCCAGGGGGCCTACTATGGCTACACCTTC
>14|TRBV5-4|TRBJ1-1|-|-
CASSSGAGDTEAFF
TGTGCCAGCAGCTCGGGGGCTGGGGACACTGAAGCTTTCTTT
>14|TRBV29-1|TRBJ2-7|-|-
CSVAPGQEGYEQYF
TGCAGCGTTGCCCCTGGACAGGAGGGCTACGAGCAGTACTTC
>13|TRBV7-8|TRBJ1-2|once|-
CASSLDPNYGYTF
TGTGCCAGCAGCTTAGACCCCAACTATGGCTACACCTTC
>12|TRBV29-1|TRBJ2-5|-|TRBD1
CSAGDSQETQYF
TGCAGCGCCGGGGACAGCCAAGAGACCCAGTACTTC
>15|TRBV7-4|TRBJ1-5|-|-
CASRIRGKQNQPQHF
TGTGCCAGCAGAATAAGGGGGAAGCAGAATCAGCCCCAGCATTTT
>17|TRBV5-1|TRBJ2-1|once|TRBD2
CASSLDSGRGGYNEQFF
TGCGCCAGCAGCTTGGACTCCGGGCGGGGGGGATACAATGAGCAGTTCTTC
>14|TRBV7-9|TRBJ2-1|-|TRBD2
CASSLGLAGNEQFF
TGTGCCAGCAGCCTGGGACTAGCGGGGAATGAGCAGTTCTTC
>15|TRBV12-5|TRBJ1-6|-|TRBD1
CASGARDSYNSPLHF
TGTGCTAGTGGTGCCCGGGACAGTTATAATTCACCCCTCCACTTT
>15|TRBV9|TRBJ2-7|-|-
CASSVAPQSSYEQYF
TGTGCCAGCAGCGTAGCGCCCCAGAGCTCCTACGAGCAGTACTTC
>13|TRBV5-4|TRBJ2-5|-|TRBD1
CASSPDRGETQYF
TGTGCCAGCAGCCCGGACAGGGGAGAGACCCAGTACTTC
>14|TRBV5-5|TRBJ1-3|-|-
CASSYLGPGNTIYF
TGTGCCAGCAGCTACCTCGGCCCTGGAAACACCATATATTTT
>14|TRBV6-5|TRBJ1-1|-|-
CASSYSGQGSEAFF
TGTGCCAGCAGTTACTCCGGCCAGGGGAGCGAAGCTTTCTTT
>12|TRBV12-3/TRBV12-4|TRBJ2-3|-|-
CASSFRTDTQYF
TGTGCCAGCAGTTTCCGGACAGATACGCAGTATTTT
>15|TRBV27|TRBJ1-5|-|-
CASSFGREGNQPQHF
TGTGCCAGCAGTTTCGGGAGGGAAGGCAATCAGCCCCAGCATTTT
>14|TRBV5-8|TRBJ1-4|-|-
CASRAPGGNEKLFF
TGTGCCAGCAGAGCCCCGGGAGGGAACGAAAAACTGTTTTTT
>13|TRBV12-5|TRBJ1-3|once|-
CASLVRSGDTIYF
TGTGCTAGTTTGGTACGATCGGGAGACACCATATATTTT
>13|TRBV14|TRBJ1-1|-|-
CASSQSGLTEAFF
TGTGCCAGCAGCCAATCCGGGCTTACTGAAGCTTTCTTT
>14|TRBV5-5|TRBJ1-4|-|-
CASSLGPGSEKLFF
TGTGCCAGCAGCTTGGGCCCGGGGAGTGAAAAACTGTTTTTT
>17|TRBV5-8|TRBJ1-5|-|-
CASSLAWGQGINQPQHF
TGTGCCAGCAGCTTGGCCTGGGGCCAGGGGATCAATCAGCCCCAGCATTTT
>17|TRBV27|TRBJ2-7|-|TRBD1
CASSSFSGTGFFYEQYF
TGTGCCAGCAGTTCATTCTCCGGGACAGGGTTCTTCTACGAGCAGTACTTC
>15|TRBV5-1|TRBJ1-1|-|-
CASSFRGLMNTEAFF
TGCGCCAGCAGCTTCAGGGGTCTAATGAACACTGAAGCTTTCTTT
>11|TRBV7-8|TRBJ2-5|once|TRBD1
CAIDREETQYF
TGTGCCATCGACAGGGAAGAGACCCAGTACTTC
>14|TRBV3-1/TRBV3-2|TRBJ1-2|-|TRBD1
CASSPGTGEEGYTF
TGTGCCAGCAGCCCCGGGACAGGGGAGGAGGGCTACACCTTC
>13|TRBV7-2|TRBJ1-2|-|TRBD1
CASSFGQVWGYTF
TGTGCCAGCAGCTTCGGACAGGTCTGGGGCTACACCTTC
>15|TRBV7-2|TRBJ1-5|-|TRBD1
CASSQDRFSNQPQHF
TGTGCCAGCAGCCAGGACAGGTTTAGCAATCAGCCCCAGCATTTT
>10|TRBV2|TRBJ1-1|-|-
CASTAGKAFF
TGTGCCAGCACCGCAGGTAAAGCTTTCTTT
>13|TRBV12-3/TRBV12-4|TRBJ2-7|-|TRBD1
CASRPQGDGEQYF
TGTGCCAGCAGACCACAGGGGGACGGCGAGCAGTACTTC
>17|TRBV7-6|TRBJ2-2|-|-
CASSLYGVRSGTGELFF
TGTGCCAGCAGCCTCTACGGGGTCAGGTCCGGCACCGGGGAGCTGTTTTTT
>15|TRBV18|TRBJ2-5|-|TRBD1
CASSPGQGARETQYF
TGTGCCAGCTCACCTGGACAGGGGGCGCGGGAGACCCAGTACTTC
>16|TRBV5-1|TRBJ2-3|-|-
CASSLGPITGTDTQYF
TGCGCCAGCAGCTTGGGCCCCATCACAGGGACTGATACGCAGTATTTT
>13|TRBV12-3/TRBV12-4|TRBJ1-1|-|-
CASSFAGNTEAFF
TGTGCCAGCAGTTTTGCTGGGAACACTGAAGCTTTCTTT
>14|TRBV7-2|TRBJ1-2|-|TRBD1
CASSFGGQGGGYTF
TGTGCCAGCAGCTTTGGGGGACAGGGAGGTGGCTACACCTTC
>13|TRBV6-4|TRBJ2-1|-|TRBD1
CASSFTGDSEQFF
TGTGCCAGCAGTTTTACAGGGGACAGTGAGCAGTTCTTC
>14|TRBV15|TRBJ1-1|-|TRBD1
CATSAVAGGLEAFF
TGTGCCACCAGCGCGGTGGCAGGGGGCCTGGAAGCTTTCTTT
>15|TRBV5-4|TRBJ1-1|medium-sized|-
CASSLERMPNTEAFF
TGTGCCAGCAGCTTGGAGCGGATGCCGAACACTGAAGCTTTCTTT
>16|TRBV6-1|TRBJ2-2|-|TRBD2
CASSDPGGPNTGELFF
TGTGCCAGCAGTGATCCGGGGGGACCGAACACCGGGGAGCTGTTTTTT
>14|TRBV5-1|TRBJ2-1|-|TRBD2
CASSPGGRYNEQFF
TGCGCCAGCAGCCCGGGGGGTAGGTACAATGAGCAGTTCTTC
>15|TRBV3-1/TRBV3-2|TRBJ1-1|-|TRBD1
CASSPLGRDSTEAFF
TGTGCCAGCAGCCCCCTCGGGAGGGACAGTACTGAAGCTTTCTTT
>17|TRBV27|TRBJ2-5|-|TRBD2
CASSFYTSGGPQETQYF
TGTGCCAGCAGTTTCTATACTAGCGGGGGGCCCCAAGAGACCCAGTACTTC
>13|TRBV5-1|TRBJ1-1|-|-
CASSLDWNTEAFF
TGCGCCAGCAGCTTGGACTGGAACACTGAAGCTTTCTTT
>16|TRBV2|TRBJ1-1|once|TRBD1
CASNLGTGRGRTEAFF
TGTGCCAGCAACTTAGGGACAGGACGGGGTCGGACTGAAGCTTTCTTT
>17|TRBV15|TRBJ1-4|-|-
CATSRDRQEGWGEKLFF
TGTGCCACCAGCAGAGACAGACAAGAGGGTTGGGGTGAAAAACTGTTTTTT
>14|TRBV19|TRBJ1-1|-|-
CATTRPRMNTEAFF
TGTGCCACCACCCGACCCAGGATGAACACTGAAGCTTTCTTT
>16|TRBV19|TRBJ2-1|once|-
CASSSIRGRSYNEQFF
TGTGCCAGTAGTTCGATCAGGGGCCGCTCCTACAATGAGCAGTTCTTC
>16|TRBV7-9|TRBJ1-6|-|-
CASSLGQSSYNSPLHF
TGTGCCAGCAGCCTCGGACAGAGCTCCTATAATTCACCCCTCCACTTT
>15|TRBV19|TRBJ1-1|-|TRBD1
CASSLRQGAKTEAFF
TGTGCCAGTAGTCTCCGACAGGGGGCGAAGACTGAAGCTTTCTTT
>16|TRBV5-1|TRBJ1-3|-|-
CASSLDVRSSGNTIYF
TGCGCCAGCAGCTTGGACGTCAGGAGTTCTGGAAACACCATATATTTT
>15|TRBV6-1|TRBJ1-1|-|-
CASSEAAGGGTEAFF
TGTGCCAGCAGTGAAGCCGCGGGGGGAGGAACTGAAGCTTTCTTT
>14|TRBV5-1|TRBJ1-4|-|-
CASSLVQGEEKLFF
TGCGCCAGCAGCTTGGTGCAGGGTGAGGAAAAACTGTTTTTT
>15|TRBV7-2|TRBJ2-3|-|-
CASSFRAGATDTQYF
TGTGCCAGCAGCTTTCGGGCGGGGGCGACAGATACGCAGTATTTT
>15|TRBV19|TRBJ2-5|once|-
CASSALLGAQETQYF
TGTGCCAGTAGTGCCCTCCTAGGAGCCCAAGAGACCCAGTACTTC
>13|TRBV11-3|TRBJ1-2|-|-
CASSLDRVYGYTF
TGTGCCAGCAGCTTGGATAGGGTTTATGGCTACACCTTC